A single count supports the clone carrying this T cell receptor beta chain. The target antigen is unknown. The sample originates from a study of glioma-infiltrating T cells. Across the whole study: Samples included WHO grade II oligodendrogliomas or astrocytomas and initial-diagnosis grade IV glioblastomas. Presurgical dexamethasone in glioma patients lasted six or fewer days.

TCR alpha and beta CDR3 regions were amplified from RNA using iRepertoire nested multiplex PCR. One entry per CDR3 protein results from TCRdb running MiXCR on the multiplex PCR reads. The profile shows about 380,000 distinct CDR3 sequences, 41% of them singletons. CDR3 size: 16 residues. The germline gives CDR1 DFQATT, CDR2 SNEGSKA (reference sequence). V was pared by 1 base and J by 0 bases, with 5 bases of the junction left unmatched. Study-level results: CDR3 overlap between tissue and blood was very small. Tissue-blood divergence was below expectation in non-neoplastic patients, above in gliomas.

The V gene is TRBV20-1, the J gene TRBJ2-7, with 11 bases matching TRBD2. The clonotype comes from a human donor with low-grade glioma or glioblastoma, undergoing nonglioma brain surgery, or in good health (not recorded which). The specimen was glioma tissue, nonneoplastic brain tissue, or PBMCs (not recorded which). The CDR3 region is CSARASGRQISYEQYF. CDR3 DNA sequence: TGCAGTGCTAGAGCTAGCGGGAGGCAGATCTCCTACGAGCAGTACTTC.